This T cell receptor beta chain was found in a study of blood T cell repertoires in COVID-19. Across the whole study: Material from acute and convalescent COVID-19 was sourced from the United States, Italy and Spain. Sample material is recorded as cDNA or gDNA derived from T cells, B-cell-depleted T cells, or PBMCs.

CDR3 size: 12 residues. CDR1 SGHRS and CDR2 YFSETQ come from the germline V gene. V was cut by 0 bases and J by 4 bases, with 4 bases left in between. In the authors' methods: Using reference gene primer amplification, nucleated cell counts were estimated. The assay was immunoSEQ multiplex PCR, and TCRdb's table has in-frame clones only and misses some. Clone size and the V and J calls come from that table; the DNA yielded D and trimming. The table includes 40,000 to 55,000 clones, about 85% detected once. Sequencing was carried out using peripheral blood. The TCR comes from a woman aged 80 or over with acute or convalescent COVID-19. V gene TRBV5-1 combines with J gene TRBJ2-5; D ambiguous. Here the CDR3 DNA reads TGCGCCAGCAGCTTGGGCGCAGAGACCCAGTACTTC. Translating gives CASSLGAETQYF.